One and the same sample provided the 27 T cell receptor beta chains below, sequenced in a study of T-cell memory formation after mild COVID-19. A single record per CDR3 protein comes from TCRdb applying MiXCR to the 5' RACE reads. The sample has almost 350,000 distinct CDR3 sequences; 20% to 25% are singletons. The sequenced sample consisted of PBMCs or a T cell subset sorted from them (not recorded which). The receptors here all came from a man aged 18 to 29 who had mild COVID-19 (a few samples of this study predate the infection). Cell type and time point are not known.

This clonotype has just a few counts. CDR3 residues: CSGMTAEYGYTF. The DNA for the CDR3 is TGCAGCGGGATGACAGCGGAATATGGCTACACCTTC. V usage is TRBV29-1 and J usage is TRBJ1-2; TRBD1 is a possible D gene (5 bases). Trimming left V 7 bases short and J 5 bases short, with 14 bases between. CDR1 SQVTM and CDR2 ANQGSEA come from the germline V gene. The length of the CDR3 is 12 residues.

V is TRBV5-1 and J is TRBJ1-1, with D unclear. This CDR3 is 12 amino acids long. Germline V gene data show CDR1 as SGHRS and CDR2 as YFSETQ. V was trimmed by 2 bases and J by 11 bases, leaving 13 bases between them. CDR3 in DNA: TGCGCCAGCAGCTTTACCGGCAGTGGGGCTTTCTTT. Its protein is CASSFTGSGAFF. Full variable domain (rest looked up from reference TRBV5-1 and TRBJ1-1): KAGVTQTPRYLIKTRGQQVTLSCSPISGHRSVSWYQQTPGQGLQFLFEYFSETQRNKGNFPGRFSGRQFSNSRSEMNVSTLELGDSALYLCASSFTGSGAFFGQGTRLTVV.

The table lists this clonotype with a few counts. This rearrangement joins TRBV21-1 to TRBJ2-7; TRBD1, the table's D call, was not compared with the DNA. TRBV21-1 is classified as a pseudogene. This CDR3 region has 15 residues. This CDR3 reads CASSKGQGYRYEQYF. Written as DNA, the CDR3 is TGTGCCAGCAGCAAAGGACAGGGGTACAGATACGAGCAGTACTTC.

This clonotype came up a few times. The genes are TRBV29-1 and TRBJ2-4; a possible D gene is TRBD2 (5 bases). CDR1 is SQVTM and CDR2 is ANQGSEA in the germline V gene. This CDR3 contains 10 residues. V lost 6 bases and J 5 bases, leaving 5 bases between the germline ends. CDR3 nucleotides: TGCAGCGTAGCGGAAAACATTCAGTACTTC. Amino acid sequence: CSVAENIQYF.

The chain combines TRBV6-1 with TRBJ2-5, with 7 nucleotides matching TRBD2. The V gene end was trimmed by 6 bases and the J gene end by 4 bases; junction bases not matched to a gene: 11. CDR3 length equals 15 residues. The V gene's germline CDR1 is MNHNS and CDR2 SASEGT. The CDR3: CASRVQLALLETQYF. DNA for the CDR3: TGTGCCAGCAGGGTTCAACTAGCGTTATTAGAGACCCAGTACTTC.

Only a few counts were recorded for this clonotype. The chain links TRBV7-2 to TRBJ2-5, with D unclear. V gave up 4 bases and J gave up 5 bases, with 14 bases separating them. The CDR3 has 14 residues. The germline gives CDR1 SGHTA, CDR2 FQGNSA. CDR3 region: CASSSVPFGETQYF. CDR3 DNA sequence: TGTGCCAGCAGCTCTGTCCCCTTCGGGGAGACCCAGTACTTC.

This clonotype was seen a handful of times. The V call is TRBV7-2, the J call TRBJ2-1, with 7 bases that match TRBD2. V dropped 4 bases and J dropped 7; count of bases not matched to a gene: 10. The CDR3 contains 15 residues. Germline V gene sequence: CDR1 SGHTA, CDR2 FQGNSA. The CDR3, as DNA: TGTGCCAGCAGCTGGGCCGGCGGGGGTAGGAATGAGCAGTTCTTC. Encoded protein: CASSWAGGGRNEQFF.

This clonotype was seen a handful of times. This chain links TRBV5-1 with TRBJ2-1; 10 bases match TRBD2. The CDR3 loop spans 15 amino acids. The ends lost 1 base at V and 7 bases at J; junction bases unmatched: 5. Germline V gene lookup returns CDR1 SGHRS and CDR2 YFSETQ. The CDR3 here is CASSLPPSGGNEQFF. The CDR3 DNA sequence: TGCGCCAGCAGCTTGCCTCCTAGCGGGGGTAATGAGCAGTTCTTC.

The chain couples TRBV7-2 to TRBJ2-1, with D uncertain. Germline lookup yields CDR1 SGHTA and CDR2 FQGNSA. V was trimmed by 5 bases and J by 10 bases, leaving 12 bases between them. The CDR3 extends over 12 amino acids. The CDR3 nucleotides read TGTGCCAGCAGCACATGGGGTAGGGAGCAGTTCTTC. Translation: CASSTWGREQFF.

J is TRBJ1-2 and V is TRBV6-2 or TRBV6-3; D is uncertain. V was pared by 5 bases and J by 6 bases, with 10 bases between. CDR3 size: 12 residues. Germline V gene sequence: CDR1 MNHEY, CDR2 SVGEGT. The CDR3 spells CASSHNLDGYTF. The DNA for the CDR3 is TGTGCCAGCAGTCACAACCTAGATGGCTACACCTTC.

The chain joins TRBV7-6 to TRBJ2-2, with D tentatively TRBD2 (6 bases). Germline loops: CDR1 SGHVS, CDR2 FNYEAQ. V lost 11 bases and J 6 bases, leaving 19 bases between the germline ends. The CDR3 has 14 amino acids. The CDR3 loop reads CAARRGGHAGELFF. The CDR3 region has the DNA TGTGCCGCCCGGAGGGGAGGTCACGCCGGGGAGCTGTTTTTT.

In its sample, this clonotype was seen a few times. The rearrangement uses TRBV4-1 and TRBJ1-3; D not resolved. This CDR3 is built from 17 residues. V shed 5 bases and J shed 0 bases, with 17 bases lying between them. The germline CDR1 and CDR2 sequences are MGHRA and YSYEKL. CDR3 protein: CASSVREALSSGNTIYF. The CDR3 DNA reads TGCGCCAGCAGCGTGCGGGAAGCTCTAAGCTCTGGAAACACCATATATTTT.

The rearrangement joins TRBV12-5 to TRBJ2-1; D possibly uses TRBD1 or TRBD2 (5 bases each). With 1 base removed from V and 2 bases from J, the gap between germline ends came to 9 bases. The CDR3 is made up of 15 amino acids. Germline CDR1 and CDR2: LGHNT and FRNRAP. The CDR3 here is CASGLGQGAYNEQFF. CDR3 sequence (DNA): TGTGCTAGTGGTTTGGGGCAGGGAGCCTACAATGAGCAGTTCTTC.

The sample holds many counts of this clonotype. The V and J genes are TRBV7-2 and TRBJ1-2, with D perhaps matching TRBD1 (5 bases). V was pared by 5 bases and J by 8 bases, with 21 bases between. The CDR3 has 15 residues. Per the germline V gene, CDR1 is SGHTA and CDR2 is FQGNSA. DNA for the CDR3: TGTGCCAGCAGCCCCCCCGGGGGGACCCAAGGGGGCTACACCTTC. It encodes CASSPPGGTQGGYTF.

The sample holds a few counts of this clonotype. The CDR3 bases are TGTGCCAGCAGCTTGGGGGCCACGTCGAGGACTGAAGCTTTCTTT. It is translated as CASSLGATSRTEAFF. This chain joins TRBV7-2 and TRBJ1-1; D might be TRBD1 (6 bases). The CDR3 extends over 15 amino acids. V lost 3 bases and J lost 5, with 16 bases in between. Germline V CDR1 and CDR2: SGHTA, FQGNSA. The whole variable domain, filled in from reference TRBV7-2 and TRBJ1-1, reads GAGVSQSPSNKVTEKGKDVELRCDPISGHTALYWYRQSLGQGLEFLIYFQGNSAPDKSGLPSDRFSAERTGGSVSTLTIQRTQQEDSAVYLCASSLGATSRTEAFFGQGTRLTVV.

The chain joins TRBV6-5 to TRBJ2-1; tentative D call: TRBD2 (6 bases). The germline V and J ends were trimmed by 5 bases and 0 bases, with 14 bases remaining between them. The V gene's germline CDR1 is MNHEY and CDR2 SVGAGI. This CDR3 is 16 amino acids long. In DNA, the CDR3 is TGTGCCAGCAGTCGTGTAGCGGTAAGCTCCTACAATGAGCAGTTCTTC. Translating gives CASSRVAVSSYNEQFF.

This clonotype has only a few counts. The DNA of the CDR3 is TGTGCCAGCAGTTTAGGGCGGGGGCGCCAAGAGACCCAGTACTTC. Protein: CASSLGRGRQETQYF. V usage is TRBV27 and J usage is TRBJ2-5; D perhaps matches TRBD2 (7 bases). The V gene lost 2 bases and the J gene lost 1 base, with 11 bases spanning the gap. Germline V CDR1 and CDR2: MNHEY, SMNVEV (reference sequence). The CDR3 extends over 15 amino acids.

The CDR3 DNA reads as TGTGCCAGCAGTTTAGTTGCTGGGGCCGGTGTAATTTTAGGGAACACCATATATTTT. Translation gives CASSLVAGAGVILGNTIYF. This chain connects TRBV12-3 or TRBV12-4 to TRBJ1-3; tentative D call: TRBD1 (5 bases). V was clipped by 1 base and J by 7 bases, with 26 bases between them. The CDR3 consists of 19 residues.

This clonotype showed up just a few times. The genes are TRBV11-2 and TRBJ1-1; D ambiguous. Looked up from germline, CDR1 is SGHAT and CDR2 is FQNNGV. The V end was cut by 3 bases, the J end by 7 bases, with 12 bases between. The CDR3 covers 13 residues. CDR3 protein: CASSFGVRYEAFF. DNA for the CDR3: TGTGCCAGCAGCTTCGGGGTTAGGTATGAAGCTTTCTTT.

This clonotype was seen a handful of times. This chain connects TRBV2 to TRBJ1-6; no clear D. V shed 7 bases and J shed 7 bases, with 14 bases lying between them. Germline V gene lookup returns CDR1 SNHLY and CDR2 FYNNEI. The CDR3 contains 14 residues. The CDR3 spells CASTQLDGNSPLHF. CDR3 DNA: TGTGCCAGCACCCAGCTCGACGGCAATTCACCCCTCCACTTT.

The CDR3 is CASSYRDGGRDTQYF. For the CDR3, the DNA is TGTGCCAGCAGTTACCGGGACGGTGGGAGGGATACGCAGTATTTT. V gene TRBV28 combines with J gene TRBJ2-3, with a weak D call TRBD2 (6 bases). In germline, CDR1 is MDHEN, CDR2 SYDVKM. The CDR3 is 15 residues long. The ends were cut back, 4 bases at V and 6 bases at J, with 17 bases in the middle.

The sample holds a few counts of this clonotype. This chain uses TRBV7-9 with TRBJ2-3, with a weak D call TRBD2 (5 bases). Trimming shortened V by 6 bases and J by 3 bases, and 13 bases separated the two germline ends. Germline V gene sequence: CDR1 SEHNR, CDR2 FQNEAQ (reference sequence). The CDR3 sequence is 14 residues long. In nucleotides, the CDR3 is TGTGCCAGCAGTTCCGGGAAATGGACAGATACGCAGTATTTT. It codes for CASSSGKWTDTQYF.

V usage is TRBV4-1 and J usage is TRBJ1-2; D not certain. CDR3 length equals 14 residues. Germline lookup yields CDR1 MGHRA and CDR2 YSYEKL. V dropped 1 base and J dropped 4 bases, with 10 bases sitting between them. The CDR3 sequence: CASSQATDVYGYTF. CDR3 nucleotides: TGCGCCAGCAGCCAAGCAACAGATGTCTATGGCTACACCTTC.

The gene calls are TRBV5-4 and TRBJ2-3, with 9 nucleotides matching TRBD1. Per germline, CDR1 SGHNT and CDR2 YYREEE (reference sequence). The CDR3 loop spans 15 amino acids. V lost 4 bases to trimming and J lost 2 bases; unmatched junction nucleotides: 5. The CDR3 is CASSPYRGPTDTQYF. As DNA, the CDR3 is TGTGCCAGCAGCCCATACAGGGGGCCCACAGATACGCAGTATTTT. Full variable domain (missing parts from reference TRBV5-4 and TRBJ2-3): ETGVTQSPTHLIKTRGQQVTLRCSSQSGHNTVSWYQQALGQGPQFIFQYYREEENGRGNFPPRFSGLQFPNYSSELNVNALELDDSALYLCASSPYRGPTDTQYFGPGTRLTVL.

The chain couples TRBV7-7 to TRBJ2-7; D possibly uses TRBD1 or TRBD2 (5 bases each). The CDR3 is 13 amino acids. Trimming left V 1 base short and J 6 bases short, with 10 bases between. Germline values: CDR1 SSHAT, CDR2 FNYEAQ (reference sequence). The CDR3 region has the DNA TGTGCCAGCAGCTTAGGCAGGGAGCGCGAGCAGTACTTC. Translating it yields CASSLGREREQYF. The full variable domain, with the rest looked up from reference TRBV7-7 and TRBJ2-7, is GAGVSQSPRYKVTKRGQDVTLRCDPISSHATLYWYQQALGQGPEFLTYFNYEAQPDKSGLPSDRFSAERPEGSISTLTIQRTEQRDSAMYRCASSLGREREQYFGPGTRLTVT.

This clonotype was seen at least ten times. This rearrangement joins TRBV7-9 to TRBJ2-1; 8 nucleotides agree with TRBD2. CDR1 is SEHNR, CDR2 FQNEAQ, per germline (reference sequence). There are 15 residues in the CDR3. V was pared by 6 bases and J by 6 bases, with 10 bases of the junction left unmatched. Here the CDR3 reads CASSSTSGYSNEQFF. CDR3 DNA sequence: TGTGCCAGCAGTTCTACTAGCGGATATTCCAATGAGCAGTTCTTC.

This clonotype was counted only a few times. This rearrangement joins TRBV4-3 to TRBJ1-1; D ambiguous. This CDR3 spans 14 amino acids. The germline V gene has CDR1 LGHNA and CDR2 YSLEER. The V end lost 3 bases, the J end lost 2 bases, and 10 bases lay between the germline ends. CDR3 sequence reads: CASSQTRRNTEAFF. CDR3 sequence (DNA): TGCGCCAGCAGCCAGACTAGGCGTAACACTGAAGCTTTCTTT.